This T cell receptor beta chain was sequenced during a study of cytomegalovirus exposure and HLA in healthy donors. The PCR employed 60 Vbeta primers together with 13 Jbeta primers. Under the authors' procedure: About 11 million of 70 million to 80 million unique TCR beta chains were shared, per a later count. Using immunoSEQ multiplex PCR, the repertoire was profiled, and TCRdb retains in-frame clones only, with some absent. V and J calls and clone size are those listed in that table; D and trimming were worked out from the DNA. The sample records 90,000 to 130,000 clones, approximately 70% being singletons. This clone was detected a few times. With 4 bases clipped from V and 0 bases from J, the junction kept 2 bases outside the gene matches. From germline, CDR1 is SQVTM and CDR2 ANQGSEA. The CDR3 has 15 residues.

Sequencing was carried out using PBMCs. This sequence originates from a man younger than 45 in good health and CMV-seropositive. The V call is TRBV29-1, the J call TRBJ2-6, with 8 bases fitting TRBD1. The CDR3 DNA follows: TGCAGCGTTGGGACAGGGACCTCTGGGGCCAACGTCCTGACTTTC. It encodes CSVGTGTSGANVLTF.